This T cell receptor (beta chain) derives from a study of shared clonotypes between healthy human individuals. Study overall: The donor pool was made up of two women and three men aged 18 to 49.

Produced via immunoSEQ multiplex PCR; TCRdb's table is partial and in-frame only. The table lists around 940,000 clones, 76% of them singletons, with over 1.3% in the top ten. The CDR3 totals 16 residues. V lost 0 bases to trimming and J lost 4 bases; unmatched junction nucleotides: 4. Germline assignment: CDR1 MGHRA and CDR2 YSYEKL. This sequence was found in a man between 18 and 29 years old in good health. This chain joins TRBV4-1 and TRBJ2-1; 9 nucleotides align to TRBD2. The sequenced material came from memory CD4+ T cells sorted from blood. As for subset: CD45RA-negative fraction. The CDR3 nucleotides are TGCGCCAGCAGCCAAGAGGGCGGGGGGGAATACAATGAGCAGTTCTTC. It yields the protein CASSQEGGGEYNEQFF.